Below are 2 T cell receptor beta chains sequenced from a single sample in a study of somatic mutations in cytotoxic T cells in rheumatoid arthritis. Clones were sequenced by immunoSEQ multiplex PCR, and TCRdb holds only the in-frame ones, with some missing. In the table there are nearly 20,000 clones, roughly nine tenths of which are singletons. The sample consisted of CD8+ T cells sorted from blood. The receptors derive from a man aged 35-49 years in good health.

This clone was found once. The chain combines TRBV19 with TRBJ2-5; 9 positions agree with TRBD1. V lost 4 bases, J lost 4 bases, and 4 bases stayed unmatched. The CDR3 consists of 14 residues. CDR1 is LNHDA, CDR2 SQIVND, per germline (reference sequence). The CDR3 here is CASSRDREGETQYF. The CDR3 DNA is TGTGCCAGTAGTAGGGACAGGGAGGGAGAGACCCAGTACTTC.

The table lists this clone with a count of one. The chain has TRBV4-3 and TRBJ1-2; no definite D call. Trimming took off 6 bases at V and 0 bases at J, with 11 bases between the two ends. The CDR3 has 14 residues. Germline V gene sequence: CDR1 LGHNA, CDR2 YSLEER. DNA for the CDR3: TGCGCCAGCAGTATAACGGCAACTAACTATGGCTACACCTTC. This sequence encodes CASSITATNYGYTF.